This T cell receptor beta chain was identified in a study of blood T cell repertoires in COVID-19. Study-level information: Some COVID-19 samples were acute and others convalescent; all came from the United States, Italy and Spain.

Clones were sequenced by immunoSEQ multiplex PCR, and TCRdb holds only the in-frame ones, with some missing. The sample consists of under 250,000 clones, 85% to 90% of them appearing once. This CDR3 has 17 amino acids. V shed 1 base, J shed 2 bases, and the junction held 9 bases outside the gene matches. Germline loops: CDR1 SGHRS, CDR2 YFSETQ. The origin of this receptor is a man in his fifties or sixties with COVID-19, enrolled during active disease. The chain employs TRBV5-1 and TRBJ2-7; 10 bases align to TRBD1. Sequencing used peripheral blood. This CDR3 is CASSLYGGTGAPYEQYF. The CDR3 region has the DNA TGCGCCAGCAGCTTGTACGGCGGGACAGGGGCTCCCTACGAGCAGTACTTC.